These 26 T cell receptor beta chains were all obtained from the same sample, sequenced in a study of tumor T cells in aggressive B-cell lymphoma (dated by TCRdb to 2016 to 2017). Library preparation used the immunoSEQ multiplex PCR assay. TCRdb mirrors the immuneACCESS table, restricted to in-frame sequences. Some clones are absent from its copies; in checked studies, under half trace to an unresolved V gene, and the reason for the others is unknown. The sample table contains some 2,000 clones; only one count was recorded for 85% to 95% of them. Approximately 7% of the sample is in the top ten clones. The sequencing sample was made of tumor tissue. The receptors were sampled from an adult with diffuse large B cell lymphoma.

The rearrangement links TRBV27 to TRBJ1-5; no clear D. Germline V gene lookup returns CDR1 MNHEY and CDR2 SMNVEV (reference sequence). With 3 bases removed from V and 11 bases from J, the gap between germline ends came to 20 bases. There are 15 residues in the CDR3. The CDR3 sequence is CASSFEITDLRSQHF. CDR3 sequence (DNA): TGTGCCAGCAGTTTCGAGATCACGGACTTAAGGTCCCAGCATTTT.

This sequence joins TRBV7-6 and TRBJ2-3; TRBD2 matches 10 bases. Germline CDR1 SGHVS, CDR2 FNYEAQ. J was trimmed by 6 bases and V by 5 bases; bases with no gene match: 11. The CDR3 runs to 16 residues. In DNA form, the CDR3 reads TGTGCCAGCAGCCCAGGTCCAGCGGGAGGGCCGGATACGCAGTATTTT. Its protein is CASSPGPAGGPDTQYF.

The chain couples TRBV6-5 to TRBJ2-1; maybe TRBD2 (7 bases). The germline gives CDR1 MNHEY, CDR2 SVGAGI. CDR3 length: 14 residues. V lost 6 bases to trimming and J lost 0 bases, with 9 bases between them. CDR3 sequence: CASSRGASYNEQFF. CDR3 sequence (DNA): TGTGCCAGCAGCCGGGGGGCCTCCTACAATGAGCAGTTCTTC.

This clone was detected once. The chain couples TRBV5-1 to TRBJ1-2, with a possible D match to TRBD1 (5 bases). The V end lost 4 bases, the J end lost 0 bases, and 10 bases lay between the germline ends. CDR1 is SGHRS, CDR2 YFSETQ, per germline. CDR3 length: 14 residues. The CDR3 region is CASSMDTSNYGYTF. The CDR3 coding sequence is TGCGCCAGCAGCATGGACACCTCTAACTATGGCTACACCTTC.

The chain uses TRBV7-2 and TRBJ2-1, with TRBD2 matching over 11 bases. The CDR3 is made up of 16 amino acids. Germline CDR1 and CDR2: SGHTA and FQGNSA. V was clipped by 4 bases and J by 7 bases; unmatched bases: 9. As DNA, the CDR3 is TGTGCCAGCAGCTCCACTCGGACTAGCGGGTGGAATGAGCAGTTCTTC. It codes for CASSSTRTSGWNEQFF.

This chain connects TRBV18 to TRBJ2-1; D remains ambiguous. V lost 0 bases and J lost 4, with 7 bases in between. This CDR3 has 14 amino acids. Germline lookup yields CDR1 KGHSH and CDR2 LQKENI. CDR3 residues: CASSPPSNYNEQFF. Here the CDR3 DNA reads TGTGCCAGCTCACCACCGAGCAATTACAATGAGCAGTTCTTC.

CDR3 amino acids: CASSLPIGGTGLYYGYTF. The DNA of the CDR3 is TGTGCCAGCAGCTTACCGATCGGTGGGACAGGGCTTTACTATGGCTACACCTTC. The V call is TRBV7-9, the J call TRBJ1-2, with 9 bases identical to TRBD1. V shed 2 bases, J shed 3 bases, and the junction held 13 bases outside the gene matches. CDR3 length equals 18 residues. The V gene's germline CDR1 is SEHNR and CDR2 FQNEAQ (reference sequence).

The chain is built from TRBV7-9 and TRBJ2-7, with D possibly being TRBD2 (5 bases). Germline CDR1 and CDR2: SEHNR and FQNEAQ (reference sequence). This CDR3 is 15 amino acids long. V shed 4 bases and J shed 0 bases, with 13 bases lying between them. The DNA for the CDR3 is TGTGCCAGCAGCTCCTCTAGCCGGAGCTCCTACGAGCAGTACTTC. Translation: CASSSSSRSSYEQYF.

The chain combines TRBV7-2 with TRBJ1-1, with D possibly TRBD1 on 6 matching bases. The CDR3 is 13 residues long. V lost 3 bases and J lost 7, with 12 bases in between. Germline-derived CDR1 and CDR2 are SGHTA and FQGNSA. CDR3 bases: TGTGCCAGCAGCTTTATAGGGGGTTTTGAAGCTTTCTTT. Protein: CASSFIGGFEAFF.

This clone appeared a single time. Here the CDR3 reads CASRGILANNEQFF. CDR3 DNA sequence: TGTGCCAGCAGAGGTATACTAGCGAACAATGAGCAGTTCTTC. The chain uses TRBV2 and TRBJ2-1; 7 bases map to TRBD2. The CDR3 spans 14 residues. The J segment lost 5 bases and the V segment lost 6 bases, leaving 7 bases of the junction unmatched. Germline CDR1 is SNHLY and CDR2 is FYNNEI. The whole variable domain, filled in from reference TRBV2 and TRBJ2-1, reads EPEVTQTPSHQVTQMGQEVILRCVPISNHLYFYWYRQILGQKVEFLVSFYNNEISEKSEIFDDQFSVERPDGSNFTLKIRSTKLEDSAMYFCASRGILANNEQFFGPGTRLTVL.

The V gene is TRBV29-1, the J gene TRBJ2-5; 7 bases are shared with TRBD1. The last part of the DNA fits TRBJ2-7 better; the J call may be wrong. This CDR3 contains 14 residues. Germline assignment: CDR1 SQVTM and CDR2 ANQGSEA. Here the CDR3 DNA reads TGCAGCTGGGGAGAAGGGACAGCTCTGGCCGAGCAGTACTTC. Translating it yields CSWGEGTALAEQYF.

The V and J genes are TRBV4-1 and TRBJ2-7, with 12 bases aligning to TRBD2. CDR1 and CDR2 (germline): MGHRA, YSYEKL. This CDR3 comprises 19 residues. With V trimmed by 3 bases and J by 3 bases, 15 bases remained unmatched. Here the CDR3 reads CASSHSEASGRADIYEQYF. Written as DNA, the CDR3 is TGCGCCAGCAGCCATTCAGAGGCTAGCGGGAGGGCCGACATCTACGAGCAGTACTTC.

CDR3 sequence: CASSSRNSYEQYF. The CDR3 DNA is TGTGCCAGTAGCTCGCGGAATTCCTACGAGCAGTACTTC. The rearrangement links TRBV19 to TRBJ2-7; no firm D call. V lost 6 bases and J 1 base, leaving 10 bases between the germline ends. The germline CDR1 and CDR2 sequences are LNHDA and SQIVND (reference sequence). There are 13 residues in the CDR3.

The chain joins TRBV29-1 to TRBJ2-5; 7 nucleotides line up with TRBD2. V lost 0 bases to trimming and J lost 4 bases; unmatched junction nucleotides: 17. The CDR3 length is 18 residues. The germline CDR1 and CDR2 sequences are SQVTM and ANQGSEA. CDR3: CSVEENIHGGSFGETQYF. In nucleotides, the CDR3 is TGCAGCGTTGAAGAAAATATCCACGGCGGGAGTTTTGGAGAGACCCAGTACTTC.

In its sample, this clone was seen once. The chain employs TRBV27 and TRBJ2-7, with D perhaps TRBD2 (6 bases). This CDR3 has 16 residues. Trimming took 4 bases from V and 0 from J, leaving 16 bases between them. Germline CDR1 is MNHEY and CDR2 is SMNVEV (reference sequence). The CDR3 DNA follows: TGTGCCAGCAGTTACCCGACGGGGGTGGCCTCCTACGAGCAGTACTTC. Translating it yields CASSYPTGVASYEQYF.

V is TRBV29-1 and J is TRBJ1-2, with 10 bases that match TRBD1. CDR3 size: 12 residues. Trimming took 7 bases from V and 2 from J; bases not matched to a gene: 1. The germline gives CDR1 SQVTM, CDR2 ANQGSEA. The CDR3 is CSAGQGNYGYTF. DNA of the CDR3: TGCAGCGCGGGACAGGGGAACTATGGCTACACCTTC.

The gene calls are TRBV5-1 and TRBJ1-5; D perhaps matches TRBD1 (5 bases). CDR3 size: 14 residues. The ends were cut back, 1 base at V and 3 bases at J, with 8 bases in the middle. Per the germline V gene, CDR1 is SGHRS and CDR2 is YFSETQ. The CDR3 reads CASSLTGTNQPQHF. In DNA, the CDR3 is TGCGCCAGCAGCTTGACAGGCACCAATCAGCCCCAGCATTTT.

The chain couples TRBV7-9 to TRBJ2-3; TRBD2 matches at 8 bases. Losses at the gene ends were 3 bases for V and 2 bases for J; bases not matched to a gene: 4. The CDR3 sequence is 15 residues long. Germline CDR1 SEHNR, CDR2 FQNEAQ (reference sequence). CDR3 sequence reads: CASSLASGYTDTQYF. The DNA of the CDR3 is TGTGCCAGCAGCTTGGCTAGCGGGTACACAGATACGCAGTATTTT.

The chain joins TRBV6-5 to TRBJ2-5; D not certain. Trimming shortened V by 2 bases and J by 1 base, and 14 bases separated the two germline ends. CDR3 length: 16 residues. Germline-derived CDR1 and CDR2 are MNHEY and SVGAGI. CDR3 DNA sequence: TGTGCCAGCAGTTACACTCTGGGCCTCGGCCAAGAGACCCAGTACTTC. It is translated as CASSYTLGLGQETQYF.

The chain couples TRBV18 to TRBJ1-3, with D possibly being TRBD1 (5 bases). Looked up from germline, CDR1 is KGHSH and CDR2 is LQKENI. This CDR3 spans 17 amino acids. Trimming removed 0 bases at V and 0 bases at J, with 12 bases between. CDR3 loop: CASSPPGQDLSGNTIYF. The CDR3 DNA follows: TGTGCCAGCTCACCACCGGGGCAGGACCTCTCTGGAAACACCATATATTTT.

This sequence joins TRBV6-1 and TRBJ1-2, with D unresolved. Germline-derived CDR1 and CDR2 are MNHNS and SASEGT. The CDR3 loop spans 16 amino acids. Trimming stripped 2 bases from V and 7 bases from J, with 20 bases between. The CDR3 spells CASSESYSRVLTGYTF. The CDR3 nucleotides read TGTGCCAGCAGTGAATCGTACTCCCGGGTCCTGACTGGCTACACCTTC.

Here the CDR3 reads CASSYSGPTDTQYF. For the CDR3, the DNA is TGTGCCAGCAGTTACAGCGGTCCCACAGATACGCAGTATTTT. The chain uses TRBV6-5 and TRBJ2-3; possibly TRBD2 for D (5 bases). Trimming removed 2 bases at V and 2 bases at J, with 8 bases between. Germline loops: CDR1 MNHEY, CDR2 SVGAGI. The CDR3 is made up of 14 amino acids.

CDR3 nucleotides: TGTGCCAGCAGCGGGACCGTCTCCTACGAGCAGTACTTC. It translates to CASSGTVSYEQYF. The chain uses TRBV19 and TRBJ2-7, with TRBD2 identical over 7 bases. The CDR3 runs to 13 residues. In germline, CDR1 is LNHDA, CDR2 SQIVND (reference sequence). With 9 bases clipped from V and 0 bases from J, the junction kept 5 bases outside the gene matches.

V and J are TRBV19 and TRBJ1-5, with 10 bases fitting TRBD1. The CDR3 has 15 residues. V was clipped by 5 bases and J by 6 bases; unmatched bases: 7. CDR1 is LNHDA and CDR2 is SQIVND in the germline V gene (reference sequence). CDR3 in DNA: TGTGCCAGTAGTGCGACAGGGGGCGCATCTCAGCCCCAGCATTTT. Protein: CASSATGGASQPQHF.

The chain uses TRBV28 and TRBJ2-5, with D possibly matching TRBD2 (6 bases). This CDR3 has 16 amino acids. The V gene lost 5 bases and the J gene lost 4 bases, with 20 bases spanning the gap. Germline V gene data show CDR1 as MDHEN and CDR2 as SYDVKM. CDR3 DNA: TGTGCCAGCAGTCCACGCGGGGCCGGAATTAGAGAGACCCAGTACTTC. It translates to CASSPRGAGIRETQYF.

The chain recombines TRBV11-2 with TRBJ2-7, with a weak D call TRBD1 (8 bases). CDR1 is SGHAT, CDR2 FQNNGV, per germline. V was trimmed by 3 bases and J by 6 bases, leaving 12 bases between them. The length of the CDR3 is 13 residues. The CDR3 loop reads CASSLNRGGEQYF. CDR3 nucleotides: TGTGCCAGCAGCTTGAACAGGGGGGGCGAGCAGTACTTC.